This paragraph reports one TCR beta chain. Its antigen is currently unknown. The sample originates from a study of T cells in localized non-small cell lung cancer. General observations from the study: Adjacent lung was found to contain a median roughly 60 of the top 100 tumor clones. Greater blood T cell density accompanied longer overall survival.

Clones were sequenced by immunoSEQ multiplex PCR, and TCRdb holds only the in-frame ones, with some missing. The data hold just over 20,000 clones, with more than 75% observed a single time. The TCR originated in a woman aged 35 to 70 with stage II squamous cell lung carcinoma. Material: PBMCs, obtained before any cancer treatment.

The CDR3 region is CASAAGAETYNEQFF. The DNA for the CDR3 is TGTGCCAGCGCCGCCGGAGCGGAGACTTACAATGAGCAGTTCTTC. The gene calls are TRBV2 and TRBJ2-1; possibly TRBD2 for D (5 bases). This CDR3 spans 15 amino acids. V dropped 8 bases and J dropped 4 bases, with 18 bases sitting between them. CDR1 and CDR2 (germline): SNHLY, FYNNEI.